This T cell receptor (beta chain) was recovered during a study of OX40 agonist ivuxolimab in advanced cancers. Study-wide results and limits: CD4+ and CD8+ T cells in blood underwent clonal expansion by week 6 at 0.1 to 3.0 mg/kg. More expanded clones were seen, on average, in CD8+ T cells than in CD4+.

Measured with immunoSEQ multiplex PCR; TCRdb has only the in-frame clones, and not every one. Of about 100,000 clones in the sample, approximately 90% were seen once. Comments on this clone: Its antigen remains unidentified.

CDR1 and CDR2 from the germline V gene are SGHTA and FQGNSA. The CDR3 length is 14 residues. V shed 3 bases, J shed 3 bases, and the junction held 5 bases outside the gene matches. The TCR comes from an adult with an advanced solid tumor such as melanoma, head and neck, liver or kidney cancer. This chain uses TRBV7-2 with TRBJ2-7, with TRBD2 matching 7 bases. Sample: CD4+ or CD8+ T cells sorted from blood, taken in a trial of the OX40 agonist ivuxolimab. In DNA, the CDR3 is TGTGCCAGCAGCTTGGGTGGCGGGGGCTACGAGCAGTACTTC. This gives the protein CASSLGGGGYEQYF.